The sequence of this T cell receptor (beta chain) was determined in a study of tumor and adjacent non-tumor tissue in lung cancer. Study results and caveats: In normal lung, the top 100 clones were significantly more dominant than in tumor.

This clonotype was found once. The antigen is undetermined. The junction differs from germline at one of its ends, possibly a read error. RNA was extracted from bulk tissue without any cell sorting. This non-tumor lung sample came from over 3 cm beyond the tumor edge. TCRbeta libraries were built with three rounds of nested PCR, modified from ARM-PCR. TCRdb processed the multiplex PCR reads anew with MiXCR; each CDR3 protein has one entry. The data contain 60,000 or so distinct CDR3 sequences, 61% of them singletons. Germline-derived CDR1 and CDR2 are SGHAT and FQNNGV. This CDR3 comprises 15 residues. This receptor was taken from a man aged 65 to 85 with non-small cell lung cancer. The J gene is TRBJ2-7, the V gene TRBV11-2; 10 bases line up with TRBD2. Material: distant non-tumor lung tissue. CDR3 bases: TGTGCCAGCAACTTAGCGGCTAGCGGGAGCCGCGAGCAGTACTTC. It translates to CASNLAASGSREQYF.